The sequence of this T cell receptor (beta chain) was determined in a study of control samples from healthy donors and cancer patients. The table lists this clone with a few counts. Germline V gives CDR1 SGHKS, CDR2 YYEKEE (reference sequence). The CDR3 loop spans 14 amino acids. Trimming left V 2 bases short and J 9 bases short, with 12 bases between. Sequencing was performed with immunoSEQ multiplex PCR; in TCRdb, only in-frame clones are kept and a portion is missing. The sample has some 120,000 clones, around 93% seen once; the top ten hold around 8.9%. The specimen was blood. This chain links TRBV5-5 with TRBJ1-6; perhaps TRBD1 as D (6 bases). The receptor comes from a young man in good health. The chain's CDR3 is CASSLNRVGSPLHF. In DNA, the CDR3 is TGTGCCAGCAGCTTAAACAGGGTTGGTTCACCCCTCCACTTT.